This T cell receptor beta chain was identified during a study of CD8 T cells in Susac syndrome. Broader study findings: As acknowledged by the study, its TCR sequencing and HLA analysis included a relatively small number of individuals.

Sequencing of TCR beta was performed on blood CD8+ and CD4+ T cells. Trimming shortened V by 0 bases and J by 5 bases, and 17 bases separated the two germline ends. This CDR3 is built from 17 residues. CDR1 and CDR2 from the germline V gene are SGHDN and FVKESK. Reverse transcription used about 0.45 to 1 ug RNA and random hexamers. TCRdb redid the calling of the immunoSEQ multiplex PCR reads with MiXCR, one entry per CDR3 protein. The data contain 300,000 or so distinct CDR3 sequences, 90% to 95% of them singletons. For this clonotype: The antigen is not known.

This chain joins TRBV14 and TRBJ1-5, with D perhaps matching TRBD1 (6 bases). The clonotype originates from a human donor with multiple sclerosis. The specimen was CD4+ T cells from PBMCs. The CDR3 sequence: CASSQEITGRIYQPQHF. The CDR3 nucleotides are TGTGCCAGCAGCCAAGAAATCACAGGGAGGATCTATCAGCCCCAGCATTTT.